This T cell receptor (beta chain) was recorded in a study of CD8+ T cells in alopecia areata. This clone showed up just a few times. Extracted RNA was reverse transcribed into cDNA, the sequencing template. Here immunoSEQ multiplex PCR was the method, and the copy in TCRdb shows in-frame clones only, minus some. The table lists more than 150,000 clones, about 51% of them singletons, with just under 20% in the top ten. The CDR3 sequence is 12 residues long. Germline CDR1 SGHNT, CDR2 YYREEE (reference sequence). V was pared by 0 bases and J by 6 bases, with 4 bases between. This chain joins TRBV5-4 and TRBJ1-5; no firm D call. The TCR sequence derives from a human donor with alopecia areata. The starting material was CD8+ T cells sorted from blood, obtained at week 0. The CDR3: CASSLEGQPQHF. CDR3 bases: TGTGCCAGCAGCTTGGAGGGTCAGCCCCAGCATTTT.